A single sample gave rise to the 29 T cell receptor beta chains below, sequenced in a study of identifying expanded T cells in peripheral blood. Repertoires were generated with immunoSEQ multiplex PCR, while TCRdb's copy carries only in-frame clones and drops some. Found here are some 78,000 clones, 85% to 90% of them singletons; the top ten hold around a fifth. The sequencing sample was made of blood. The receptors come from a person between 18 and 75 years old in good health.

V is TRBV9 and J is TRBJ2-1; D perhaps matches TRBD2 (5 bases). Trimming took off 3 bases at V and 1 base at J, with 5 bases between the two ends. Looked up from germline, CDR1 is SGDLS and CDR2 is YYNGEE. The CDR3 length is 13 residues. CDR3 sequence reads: CASSGGSYNEQFF. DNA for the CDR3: TGTGCCAGCAGCGGCGGGTCCTACAATGAGCAGTTCTTC.

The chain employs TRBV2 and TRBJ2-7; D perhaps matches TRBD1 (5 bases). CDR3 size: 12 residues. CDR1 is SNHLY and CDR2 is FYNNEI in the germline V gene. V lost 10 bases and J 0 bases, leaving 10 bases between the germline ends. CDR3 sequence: CATKQDSYEQYF. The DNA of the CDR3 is TGTGCCACCAAACAGGACTCCTACGAGCAGTACTTC.

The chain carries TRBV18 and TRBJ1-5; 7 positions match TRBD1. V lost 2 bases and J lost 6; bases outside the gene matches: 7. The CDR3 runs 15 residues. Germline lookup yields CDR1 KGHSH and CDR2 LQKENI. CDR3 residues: CASSPGQDRGQPQHF. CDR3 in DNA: TGTGCCAGCTCACCAGGACAGGATAGGGGTCAGCCCCAGCATTTT.

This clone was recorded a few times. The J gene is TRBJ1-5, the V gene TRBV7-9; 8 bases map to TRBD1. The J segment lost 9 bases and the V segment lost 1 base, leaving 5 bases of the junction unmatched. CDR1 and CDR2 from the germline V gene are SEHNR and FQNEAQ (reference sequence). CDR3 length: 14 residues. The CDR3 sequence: CASSLGQGIAPQHF. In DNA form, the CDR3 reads TGTGCCAGCAGCTTAGGACAGGGGATTGCGCCCCAGCATTTT. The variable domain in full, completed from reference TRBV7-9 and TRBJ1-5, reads DTGVSQNPRHKITKRGQNVTFRCDPISEHNRLYWYRQTLGQGPEFLTYFQNEAQLEKSRLLSDRFSAERPKGSFSTLEIQRTEQGDSAMYLCASSLGQGIAPQHFGDGTRLSIL.

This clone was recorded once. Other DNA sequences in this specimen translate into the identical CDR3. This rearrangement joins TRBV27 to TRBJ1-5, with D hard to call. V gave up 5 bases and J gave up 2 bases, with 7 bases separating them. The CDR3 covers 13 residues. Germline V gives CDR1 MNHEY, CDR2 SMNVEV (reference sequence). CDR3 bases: TGTGCCAGCAGTCTCCAAGGCAATCAGCCCCAGCATTTT. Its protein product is CASSLQGNQPQHF.

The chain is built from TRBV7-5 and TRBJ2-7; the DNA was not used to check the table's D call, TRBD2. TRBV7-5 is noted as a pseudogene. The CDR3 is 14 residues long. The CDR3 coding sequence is TGTGCCAGAAGCCTACGGGACTATCTCTACGAGCAGTACTTC. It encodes CARSLRDYLYEQYF.

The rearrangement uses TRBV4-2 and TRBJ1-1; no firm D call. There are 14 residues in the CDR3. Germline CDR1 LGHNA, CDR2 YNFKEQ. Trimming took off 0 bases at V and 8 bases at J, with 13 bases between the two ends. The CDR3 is CASSQEAGKGEAFF. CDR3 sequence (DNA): TGTGCCAGCAGCCAAGAGGCGGGGAAAGGGGAAGCTTTCTTT.

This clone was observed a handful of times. DNA for the CDR3: TGTGCCAGCAGCCCCAGGAACACTGAAGCTTTCTTT. Translated: CASSPRNTEAFF. The chain has TRBV28 and TRBJ1-1; D remains ambiguous. Germline V gene lookup returns CDR1 MDHEN and CDR2 SYDVKM. The CDR3 spans 12 residues. The V end lost 6 bases, the J end lost 1 base, and 6 bases lay between the germline ends.

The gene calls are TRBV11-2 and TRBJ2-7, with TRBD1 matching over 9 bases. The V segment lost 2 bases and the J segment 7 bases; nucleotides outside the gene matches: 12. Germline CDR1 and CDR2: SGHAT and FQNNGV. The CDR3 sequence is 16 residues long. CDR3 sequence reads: CASSLRTGDRVVEQYF. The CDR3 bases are TGTGCCAGCAGCTTACGAACGGGGGACAGGGTCGTGGAGCAGTACTTC.

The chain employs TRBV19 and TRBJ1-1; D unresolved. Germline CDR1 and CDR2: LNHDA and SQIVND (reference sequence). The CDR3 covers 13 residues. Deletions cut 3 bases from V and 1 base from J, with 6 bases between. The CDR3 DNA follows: TGTGCCAGTAGTATTTGGGGGAACACTGAAGCTTTCTTT. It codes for CASSIWGNTEAFF.

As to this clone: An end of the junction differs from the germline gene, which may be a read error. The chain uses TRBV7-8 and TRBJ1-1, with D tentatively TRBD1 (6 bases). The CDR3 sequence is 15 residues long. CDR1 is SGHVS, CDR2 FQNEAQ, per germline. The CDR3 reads CTSSLLRTANTEAFF. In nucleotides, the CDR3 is TGTACCAGCAGCTTACTACGGACAGCCAACACTGAAGCTTTCTTT.

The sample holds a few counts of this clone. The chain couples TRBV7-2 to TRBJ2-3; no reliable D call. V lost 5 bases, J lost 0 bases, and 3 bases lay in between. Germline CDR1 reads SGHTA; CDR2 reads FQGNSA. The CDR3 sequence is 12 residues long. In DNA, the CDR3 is TGTGCCAGCAGCGCGAGCACAGATACGCAGTATTTT. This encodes CASSASTDTQYF.

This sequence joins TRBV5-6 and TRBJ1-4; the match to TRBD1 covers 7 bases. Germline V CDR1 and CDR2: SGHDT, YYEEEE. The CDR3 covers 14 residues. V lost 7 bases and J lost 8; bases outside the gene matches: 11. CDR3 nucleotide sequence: TGTGCCAGCTTCCGACAGGGCAGACGCGAAAAACTGTTTTTT. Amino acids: CASFRQGRREKLFF. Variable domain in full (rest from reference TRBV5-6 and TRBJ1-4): DAGVTQSPTHLIKTRGQQVTLRCSPKSGHDTVSWYQQALGQGPQFIFQYYEEEERQRGNFPDRFSGHQFPNYSSELNVNALLLGDSALYLCASFRQGRREKLFFGSGTQLSVL.

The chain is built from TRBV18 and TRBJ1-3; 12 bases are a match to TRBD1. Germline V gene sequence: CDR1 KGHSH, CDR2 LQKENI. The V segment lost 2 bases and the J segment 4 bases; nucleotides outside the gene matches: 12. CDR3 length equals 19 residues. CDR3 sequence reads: CASSPGTGGLDSGGNTIYF. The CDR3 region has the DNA TGTGCCAGCTCACCAGGGACAGGGGGCCTCGACTCAGGAGGAAACACCATATATTTT.

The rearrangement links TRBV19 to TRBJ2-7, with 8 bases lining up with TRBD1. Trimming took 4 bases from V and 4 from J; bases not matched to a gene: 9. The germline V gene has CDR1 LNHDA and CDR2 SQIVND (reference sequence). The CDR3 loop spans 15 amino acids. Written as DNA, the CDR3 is TGTGCCAGTAGTACAATTGGCCAGGGGGCATACGAGCAGTACTTC. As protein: CASSTIGQGAYEQYF.

The CDR3 DNA follows: TGTGCCAGTAGTATAGACTGGGGACGGGAAAAACTGTTTTTT. Translated, it gives CASSIDWGREKLFF. The chain is built from TRBV19 and TRBJ1-4; the D gene is possibly TRBD1 (5 bases). This CDR3 region has 14 residues. The V end was cut by 0 bases, the J end by 8 bases, with 10 bases between. The germline CDR1 and CDR2 sequences are LNHDA and SQIVND (reference sequence).

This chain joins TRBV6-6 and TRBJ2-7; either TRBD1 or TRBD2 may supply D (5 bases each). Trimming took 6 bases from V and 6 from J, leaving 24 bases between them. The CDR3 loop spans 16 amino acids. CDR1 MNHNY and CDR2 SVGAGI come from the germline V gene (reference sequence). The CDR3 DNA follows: TGTGCCAGCAGCCTAGGGGTCAGGGAGCGCTTTGCCGAGCAGTACTTC. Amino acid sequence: CASSLGVRERFAEQYF.

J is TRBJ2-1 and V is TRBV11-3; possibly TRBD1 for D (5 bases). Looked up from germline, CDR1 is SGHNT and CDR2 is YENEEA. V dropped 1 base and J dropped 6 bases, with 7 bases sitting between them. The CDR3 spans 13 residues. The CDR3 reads CASSLGDSNEQFF. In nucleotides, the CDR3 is TGTGCCAGCAGCTTAGGTGACAGCAATGAGCAGTTCTTC.

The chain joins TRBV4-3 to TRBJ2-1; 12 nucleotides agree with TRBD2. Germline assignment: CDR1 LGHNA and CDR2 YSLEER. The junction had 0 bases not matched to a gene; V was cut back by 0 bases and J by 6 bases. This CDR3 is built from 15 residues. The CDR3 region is CASSQETSGSNEQFF. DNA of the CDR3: TGCGCCAGCAGCCAAGAGACTAGCGGGAGCAATGAGCAGTTCTTC.

CDR3 sequence reads: CASSMGLAGGYYEQFF. The CDR3 DNA sequence: TGTGCCAGTAGTATGGGACTAGCGGGGGGGTACTATGAGCAGTTCTTC. The chain joins TRBV19 to TRBJ2-1; 16 bases agree with TRBD2. Germline-derived CDR1 and CDR2 are LNHDA and SQIVND (reference sequence). The CDR3 contains 16 residues. The V and J ends lost 3 bases and 8 bases, in that order; junction bases with no gene match: 4. Looking up the rest from reference TRBV19 and TRBJ2-1 gives the full variable domain: DGGITQSPKYLFRKEGQNVTLSCEQNLNHDAMYWYRQDPGQGLRLIYYSQIVNDFQKGDIAEGYSVSREKKESFPLTVTSAQKNPTAFYLCASSMGLAGGYYEQFFGPGTRLTVL.

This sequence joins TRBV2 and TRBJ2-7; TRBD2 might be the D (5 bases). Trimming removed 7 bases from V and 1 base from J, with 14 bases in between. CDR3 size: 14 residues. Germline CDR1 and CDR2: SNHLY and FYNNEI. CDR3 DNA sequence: TGTGCCAGCAATGTAGGGAGAGTGTCCTACGAGCAGTACTTC. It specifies CASNVGRVSYEQYF.

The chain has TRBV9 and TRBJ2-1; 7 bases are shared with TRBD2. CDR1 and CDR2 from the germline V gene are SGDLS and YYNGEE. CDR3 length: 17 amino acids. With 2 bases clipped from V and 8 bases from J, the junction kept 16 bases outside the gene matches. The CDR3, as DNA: TGTGCCAGCAGCGTGAGCTTGGAACCGGGAGGAGTCGATGAGCAGTTCTTC. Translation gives CASSVSLEPGGVDEQFF.

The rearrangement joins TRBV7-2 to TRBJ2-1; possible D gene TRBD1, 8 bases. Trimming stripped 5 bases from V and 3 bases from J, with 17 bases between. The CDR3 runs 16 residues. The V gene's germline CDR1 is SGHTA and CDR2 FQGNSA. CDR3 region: CASSRGDRTIYNEQFF. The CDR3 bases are TGTGCCAGCAGCCGGGGGGACAGGACAATCTACAATGAGCAGTTCTTC. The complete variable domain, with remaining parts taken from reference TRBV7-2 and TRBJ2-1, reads GAGVSQSPSNKVTEKGKDVELRCDPISGHTALYWYRQSLGQGLEFLIYFQGNSAPDKSGLPSDRFSAERTGGSVSTLTIQRTQQEDSAVYLCASSRGDRTIYNEQFFGPGTRLTVL.

In nucleotides, the CDR3 is TGTGCCAGCAGCTTTTATTGGAGCGGGGGGGCAGACGAGCAGTACTTC. It encodes CASSFYWSGGADEQYF. V usage is TRBV7-9 and J usage is TRBJ2-7; 10 nucleotides agree with TRBD2. V dropped 3 bases and J dropped 5; count of bases not matched to a gene: 10. The CDR3 covers 16 residues. Germline CDR1 reads SEHNR; CDR2 reads FQNEAQ (reference sequence).

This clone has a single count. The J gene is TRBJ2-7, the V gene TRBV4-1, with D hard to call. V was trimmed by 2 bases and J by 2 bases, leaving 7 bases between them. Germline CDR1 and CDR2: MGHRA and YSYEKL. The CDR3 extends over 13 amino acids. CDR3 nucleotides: TGCGCCAGCAGCCAAAAGACGACCTACGAGCAGTACTTC. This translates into CASSQKTTYEQYF.

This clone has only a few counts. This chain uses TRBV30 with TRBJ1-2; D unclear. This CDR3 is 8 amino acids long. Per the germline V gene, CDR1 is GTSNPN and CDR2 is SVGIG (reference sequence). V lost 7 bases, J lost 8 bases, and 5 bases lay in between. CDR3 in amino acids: CALAGYTF. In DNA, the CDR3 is TGTGCCTTAGCGGGCTACACCTTC.

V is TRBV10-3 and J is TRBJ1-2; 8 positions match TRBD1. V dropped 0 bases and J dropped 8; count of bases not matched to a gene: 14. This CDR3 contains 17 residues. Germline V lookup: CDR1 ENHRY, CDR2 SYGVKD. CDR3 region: CAISESTIGQGAFGYTF. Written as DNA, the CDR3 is TGTGCCATCAGTGAGTCGACTATAGGACAGGGTGCCTTCGGCTACACCTTC.

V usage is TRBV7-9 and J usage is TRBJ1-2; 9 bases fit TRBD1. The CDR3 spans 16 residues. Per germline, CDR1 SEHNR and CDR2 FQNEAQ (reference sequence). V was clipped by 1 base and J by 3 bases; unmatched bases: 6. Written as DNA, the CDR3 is TGTGCCAGCAGCTTAGGAGCTGGACAGGGGCACTATGGCTACACCTTC. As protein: CASSLGAGQGHYGYTF.

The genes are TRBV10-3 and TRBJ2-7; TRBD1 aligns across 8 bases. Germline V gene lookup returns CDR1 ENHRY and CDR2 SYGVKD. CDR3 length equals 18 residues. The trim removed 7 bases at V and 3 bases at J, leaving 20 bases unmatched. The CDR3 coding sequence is TGTGCCATCATCAAGACCAGTTCCGACAGGGGACGGGACTACGAGCAGTACTTC. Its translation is CAIIKTSSDRGRDYEQYF.